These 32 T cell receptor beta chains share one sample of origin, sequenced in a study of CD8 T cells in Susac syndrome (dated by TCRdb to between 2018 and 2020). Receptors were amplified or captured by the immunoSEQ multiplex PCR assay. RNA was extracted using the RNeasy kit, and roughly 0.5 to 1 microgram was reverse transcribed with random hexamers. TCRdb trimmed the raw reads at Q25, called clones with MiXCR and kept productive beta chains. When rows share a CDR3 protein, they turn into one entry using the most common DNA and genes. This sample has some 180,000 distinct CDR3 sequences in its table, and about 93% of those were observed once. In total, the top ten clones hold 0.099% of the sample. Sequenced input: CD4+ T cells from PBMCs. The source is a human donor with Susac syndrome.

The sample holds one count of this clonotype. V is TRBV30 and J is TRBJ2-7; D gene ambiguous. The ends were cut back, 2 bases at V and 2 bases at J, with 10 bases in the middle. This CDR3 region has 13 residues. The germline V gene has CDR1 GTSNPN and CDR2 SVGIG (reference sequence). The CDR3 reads CAWSNTSPYEQYF. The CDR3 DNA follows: TGTGCCTGGAGTAACACAAGTCCCTACGAGCAGTACTTC.

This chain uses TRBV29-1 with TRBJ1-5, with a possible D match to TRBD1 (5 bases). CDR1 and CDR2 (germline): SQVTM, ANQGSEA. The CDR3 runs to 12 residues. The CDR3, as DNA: TGCGCAGGGAAGGACCACAATCAGCCCCAGCATTTT. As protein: CAGKDHNQPQHF. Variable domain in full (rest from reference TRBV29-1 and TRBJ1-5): SAVISQKPSRDICQRGTSLTIQCQVDSQVTMMFWYRQQPGQSLTLIATANQGSEATYESGFVIDKFPISRPNLTFSTLTVSNMSPEDSSIYLCAGKDHNQPQHFGDGTRLSIL.

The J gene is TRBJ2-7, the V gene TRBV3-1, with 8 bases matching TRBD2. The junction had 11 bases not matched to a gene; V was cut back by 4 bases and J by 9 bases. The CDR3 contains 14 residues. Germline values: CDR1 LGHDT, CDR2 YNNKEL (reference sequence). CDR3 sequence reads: CASSLSAGGAPQYF. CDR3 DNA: TGTGCCAGCAGCCTATCTGCGGGGGGCGCCCCGCAGTACTTC.

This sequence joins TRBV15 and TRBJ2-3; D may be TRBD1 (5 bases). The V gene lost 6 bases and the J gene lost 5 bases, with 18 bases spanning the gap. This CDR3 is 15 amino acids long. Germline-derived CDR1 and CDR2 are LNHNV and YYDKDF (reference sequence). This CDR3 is CATRDERQGRDTQYF. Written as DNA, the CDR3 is TGTGCCACCAGAGATGAACGGCAGGGAAGAGATACGCAGTATTTT.

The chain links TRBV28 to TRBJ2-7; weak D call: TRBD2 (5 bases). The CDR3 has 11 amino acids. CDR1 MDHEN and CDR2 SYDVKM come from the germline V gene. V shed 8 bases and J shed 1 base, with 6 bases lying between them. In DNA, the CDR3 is TGTGCCAGCGGGAGATCCTACGAGCAGTACTTC. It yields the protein CASGRSYEQYF.

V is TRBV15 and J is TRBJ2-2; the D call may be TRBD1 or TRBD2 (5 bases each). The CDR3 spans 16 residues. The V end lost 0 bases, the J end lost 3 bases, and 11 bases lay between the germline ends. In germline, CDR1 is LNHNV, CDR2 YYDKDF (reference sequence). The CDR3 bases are TGTGCCACCAGCAGAGAGGCAGGGAGTTACACCGGGGAGCTGTTTTTT. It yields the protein CATSREAGSYTGELFF.

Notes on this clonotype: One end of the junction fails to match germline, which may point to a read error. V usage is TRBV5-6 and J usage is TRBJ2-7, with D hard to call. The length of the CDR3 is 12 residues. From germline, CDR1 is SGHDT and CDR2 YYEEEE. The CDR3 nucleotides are TGCGCCAGCAGCTTGGAGTCCTACGAGCAGTACTTC. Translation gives CASSLESYEQYF.

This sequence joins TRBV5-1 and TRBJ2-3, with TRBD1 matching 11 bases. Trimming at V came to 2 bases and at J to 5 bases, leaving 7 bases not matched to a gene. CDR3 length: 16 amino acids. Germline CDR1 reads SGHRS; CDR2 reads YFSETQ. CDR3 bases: TGCGCCAGCAGCTTCCGGACAGGGGGCGCCGGAGATACGCAGTATTTT. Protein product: CASSFRTGGAGDTQYF.

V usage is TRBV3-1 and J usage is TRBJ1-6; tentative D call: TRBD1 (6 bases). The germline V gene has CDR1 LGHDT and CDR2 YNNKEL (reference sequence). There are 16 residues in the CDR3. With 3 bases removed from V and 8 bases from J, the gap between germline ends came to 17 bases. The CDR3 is CASSHYVSDRYSPLHF. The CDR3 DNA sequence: TGTGCCAGCAGCCATTATGTTTCAGACAGGTATTCACCCCTCCACTTT.

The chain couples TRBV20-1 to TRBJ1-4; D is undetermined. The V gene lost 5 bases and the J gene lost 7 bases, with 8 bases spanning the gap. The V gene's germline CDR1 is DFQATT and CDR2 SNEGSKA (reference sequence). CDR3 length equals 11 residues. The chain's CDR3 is CSARRGEKLFF. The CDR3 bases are TGCAGTGCTCGTCGTGGTGAAAAACTGTTTTTT.

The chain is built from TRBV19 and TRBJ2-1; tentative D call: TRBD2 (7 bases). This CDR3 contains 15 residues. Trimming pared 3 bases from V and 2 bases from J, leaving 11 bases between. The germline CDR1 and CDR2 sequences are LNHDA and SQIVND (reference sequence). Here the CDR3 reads CASSIGGGAYNEQFF. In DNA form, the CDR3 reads TGTGCCAGTAGTATTGGAGGGGGGGCCTACAATGAGCAGTTCTTC.

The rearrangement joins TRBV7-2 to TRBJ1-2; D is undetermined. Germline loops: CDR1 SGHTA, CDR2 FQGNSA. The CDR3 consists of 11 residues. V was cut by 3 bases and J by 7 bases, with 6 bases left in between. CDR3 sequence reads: CASSFTAGYTF. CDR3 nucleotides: TGTGCCAGCAGCTTCACAGCTGGCTACACCTTC.

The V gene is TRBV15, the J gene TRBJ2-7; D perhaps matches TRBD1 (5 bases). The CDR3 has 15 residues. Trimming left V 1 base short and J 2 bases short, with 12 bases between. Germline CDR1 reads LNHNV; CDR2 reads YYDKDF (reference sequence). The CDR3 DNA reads TGTGCCACCAGCAGAGCTTTCGACAGCCCCTACGAGCAGTACTTC. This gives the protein CATSRAFDSPYEQYF.

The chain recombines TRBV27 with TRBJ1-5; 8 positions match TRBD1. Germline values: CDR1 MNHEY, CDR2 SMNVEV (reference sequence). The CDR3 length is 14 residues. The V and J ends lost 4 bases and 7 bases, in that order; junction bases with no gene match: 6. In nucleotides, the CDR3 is TGTGCCAGCAGTTCGACAGGGGCTGGGCAGCCCCAGCATTTT. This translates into CASSSTGAGQPQHF.

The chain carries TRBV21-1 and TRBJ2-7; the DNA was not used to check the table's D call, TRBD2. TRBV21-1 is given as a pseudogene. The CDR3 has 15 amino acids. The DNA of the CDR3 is TGTGCCAGCAACCTAGGACTAGCGGGAGTTTACGAGCAGTACTTC. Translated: CASNLGLAGVYEQYF.

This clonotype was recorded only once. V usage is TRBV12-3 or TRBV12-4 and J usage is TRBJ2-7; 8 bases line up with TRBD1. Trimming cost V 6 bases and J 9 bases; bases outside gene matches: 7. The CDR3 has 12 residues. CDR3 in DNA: TGTGCCAGCAGCGCCGACAGGGGCAGGCAGTACTTC. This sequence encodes CASSADRGRQYF.

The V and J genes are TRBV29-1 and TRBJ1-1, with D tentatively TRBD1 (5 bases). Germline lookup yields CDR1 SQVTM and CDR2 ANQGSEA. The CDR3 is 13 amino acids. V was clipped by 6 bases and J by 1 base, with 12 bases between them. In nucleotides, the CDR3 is TGCAGCGTGTCCCCAGGGCAGAACACTGAAGCTTTCTTT. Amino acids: CSVSPGQNTEAFF.

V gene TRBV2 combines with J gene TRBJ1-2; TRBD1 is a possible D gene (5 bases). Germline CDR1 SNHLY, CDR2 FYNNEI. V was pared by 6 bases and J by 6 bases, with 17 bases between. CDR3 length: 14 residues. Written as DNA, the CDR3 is TGTGCCAGCAGCTACTCACAGGACCCTAATGGCTACACCTTC. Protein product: CASSYSQDPNGYTF. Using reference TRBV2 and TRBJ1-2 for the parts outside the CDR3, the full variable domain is EPEVTQTPSHQVTQMGQEVILRCVPISNHLYFYWYRQILGQKVEFLVSFYNNEISEKSEIFDDQFSVERPDGSNFTLKIRSTKLEDSAMYFCASSYSQDPNGYTFGSGTRLTVV.

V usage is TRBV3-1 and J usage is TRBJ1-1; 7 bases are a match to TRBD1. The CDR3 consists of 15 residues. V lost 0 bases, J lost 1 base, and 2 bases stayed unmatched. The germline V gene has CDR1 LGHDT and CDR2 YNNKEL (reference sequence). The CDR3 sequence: CASSQETGRNTEAFF. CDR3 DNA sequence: TGTGCCAGCAGCCAAGAGACAGGGAGGAACACTGAAGCTTTCTTT. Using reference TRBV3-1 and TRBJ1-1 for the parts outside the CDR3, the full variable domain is DTAVSQTPKYLVTQMGNDKSIKCEQNLGHDTMYWYKQDSKKFLKIMFSYNNKELIINETVPNRFSPKSPDKAHLNLHINSLELGDSAVYFCASSQETGRNTEAFFGQGTRLTVV.

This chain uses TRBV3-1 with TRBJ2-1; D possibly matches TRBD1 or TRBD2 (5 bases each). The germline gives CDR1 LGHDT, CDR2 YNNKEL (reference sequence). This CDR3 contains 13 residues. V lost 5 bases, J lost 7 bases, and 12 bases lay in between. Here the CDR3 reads CASSNWDENEQFF. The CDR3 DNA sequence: TGTGCCAGCAGCAACTGGGACGAAAATGAGCAGTTCTTC.

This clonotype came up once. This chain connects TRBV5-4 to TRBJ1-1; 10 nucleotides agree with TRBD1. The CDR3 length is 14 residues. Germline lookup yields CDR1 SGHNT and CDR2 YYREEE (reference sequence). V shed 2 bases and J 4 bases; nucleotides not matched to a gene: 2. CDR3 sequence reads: CASSFRQGATEAFF. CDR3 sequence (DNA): TGTGCCAGCAGCTTCCGACAGGGGGCCACTGAAGCTTTCTTT.

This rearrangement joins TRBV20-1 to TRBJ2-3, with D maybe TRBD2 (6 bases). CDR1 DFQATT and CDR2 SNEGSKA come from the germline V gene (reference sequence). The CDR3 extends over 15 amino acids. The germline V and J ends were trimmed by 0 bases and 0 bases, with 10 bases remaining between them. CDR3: CSAREFGLSTDTQYF. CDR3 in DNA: TGCAGTGCTAGAGAATTTGGACTAAGCACAGATACGCAGTATTTT.

CDR3 coding DNA: TGTGCCAGCAGCCAGACAGGGGGCACAGATACGCAGTATTTT. It encodes CASSQTGGTDTQYF. The chain carries TRBV7-9 and TRBJ2-3, with 8 nucleotides matching TRBD1. With 5 bases clipped from V and 1 base from J, the junction kept 2 bases outside the gene matches. The CDR3 sequence is 14 residues long. In germline, CDR1 is SEHNR, CDR2 FQNEAQ (reference sequence).

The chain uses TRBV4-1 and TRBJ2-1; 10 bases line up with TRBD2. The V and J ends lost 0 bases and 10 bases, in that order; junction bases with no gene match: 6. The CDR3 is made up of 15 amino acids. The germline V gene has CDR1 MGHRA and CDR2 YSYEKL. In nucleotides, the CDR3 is TGCGCCAGCAGCCAAGAGAGCGGGGGGGCCAGGGAGCAGTTCTTC. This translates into CASSQESGGAREQFF.

CDR3 in DNA: TGTGCCAGCAGCGCCAGGGGGAACACTGAAGCTTTCTTT. Its protein is CASSARGNTEAFF. The chain employs TRBV9 and TRBJ1-1; D is possibly TRBD1 (6 bases). The V gene lost 3 bases and the J gene lost 1 base, with 7 bases spanning the gap. The CDR3 length is 13 residues. Germline V gene lookup returns CDR1 SGDLS and CDR2 YYNGEE.

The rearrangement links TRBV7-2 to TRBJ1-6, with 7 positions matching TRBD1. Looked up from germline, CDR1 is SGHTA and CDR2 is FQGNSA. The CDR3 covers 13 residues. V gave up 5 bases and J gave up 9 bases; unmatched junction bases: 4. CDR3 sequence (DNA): TGTGCCAGCAGCCACGGGACAGCTTCACCCCTCCACTTT. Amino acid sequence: CASSHGTASPLHF.

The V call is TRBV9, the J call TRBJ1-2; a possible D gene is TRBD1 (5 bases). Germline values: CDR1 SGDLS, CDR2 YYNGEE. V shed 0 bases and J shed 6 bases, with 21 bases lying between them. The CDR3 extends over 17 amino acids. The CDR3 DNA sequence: TGTGCCAGCAGCGTAGCCCCCCGGTGGGGGTCATTTGATGGCTACACCTTC. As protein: CASSVAPRWGSFDGYTF.

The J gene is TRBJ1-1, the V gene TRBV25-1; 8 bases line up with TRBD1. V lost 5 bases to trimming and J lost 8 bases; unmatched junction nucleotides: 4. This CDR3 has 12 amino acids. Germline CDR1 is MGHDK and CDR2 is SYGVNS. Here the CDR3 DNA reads TGTGCCAGCAGTTCCCCAGGGGGCGAAGCTTTCTTT. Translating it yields CASSSPGGEAFF.

DNA for the CDR3: TGCAGTGCTCCGGACAGGGCAGGAGTGCAGTACTTC. This gives the protein CSAPDRAGVQYF. The rearrangement joins TRBV20-1 to TRBJ2-7, with 8 nucleotides matching TRBD1. With 5 bases clipped from V and 9 bases from J, the junction kept 9 bases outside the gene matches. CDR3 length: 12 residues. Germline V lookup: CDR1 DFQATT, CDR2 SNEGSKA (reference sequence).

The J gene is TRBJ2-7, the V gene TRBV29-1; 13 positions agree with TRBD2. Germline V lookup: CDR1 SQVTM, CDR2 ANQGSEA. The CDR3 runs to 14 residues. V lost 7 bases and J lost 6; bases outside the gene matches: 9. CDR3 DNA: TGCAGCGCCCTTGGACTAGCGGGAGTTGGCGAGCAGTACTTC. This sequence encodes CSALGLAGVGEQYF.

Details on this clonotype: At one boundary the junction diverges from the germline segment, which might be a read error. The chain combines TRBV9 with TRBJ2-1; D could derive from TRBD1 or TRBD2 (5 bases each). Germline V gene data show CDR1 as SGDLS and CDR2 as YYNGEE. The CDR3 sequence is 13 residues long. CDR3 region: CASGVGDYNEQFF. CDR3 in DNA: TGTGCCAGCGGCGTGGGGGATTACAATGAGCAGTTCTTC.

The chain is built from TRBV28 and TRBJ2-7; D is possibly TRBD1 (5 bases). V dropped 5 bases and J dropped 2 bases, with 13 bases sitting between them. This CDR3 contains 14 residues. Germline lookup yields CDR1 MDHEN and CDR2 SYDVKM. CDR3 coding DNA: TGTGCCAGCAGTCTCCCTCCCAGGGCCTACGAGCAGTACTTC. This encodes CASSLPPRAYEQYF.